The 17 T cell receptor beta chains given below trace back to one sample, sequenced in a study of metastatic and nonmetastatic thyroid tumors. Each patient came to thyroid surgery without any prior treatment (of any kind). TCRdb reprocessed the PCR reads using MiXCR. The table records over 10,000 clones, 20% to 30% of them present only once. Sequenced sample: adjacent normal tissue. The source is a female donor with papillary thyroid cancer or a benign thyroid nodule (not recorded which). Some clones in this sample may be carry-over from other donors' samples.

CDR3 residues: CASSHGHRDRLRDEQYF. The CDR3 region has the DNA TGTGCCAGCAGCCATGGCCACCGGGACAGGCTAAGAGACGAGCAGTACTTC. The rearrangement uses TRBV28 and TRBJ2-7, with 8 bases lining up with TRBD1. Germline V gene lookup returns CDR1 MDHEN and CDR2 SYDVKM. V was clipped by 6 bases and J by 5 bases; unmatched bases: 18. CDR3 length equals 17 residues.

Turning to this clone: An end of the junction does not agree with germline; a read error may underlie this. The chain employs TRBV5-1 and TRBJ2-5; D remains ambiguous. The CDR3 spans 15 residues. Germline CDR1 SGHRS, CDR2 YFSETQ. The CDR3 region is CTSSLAMAGKETQYF. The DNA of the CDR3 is TGCACCAGCAGCTTGGCCATGGCAGGTAAGGAGACCCAGTACTTC.

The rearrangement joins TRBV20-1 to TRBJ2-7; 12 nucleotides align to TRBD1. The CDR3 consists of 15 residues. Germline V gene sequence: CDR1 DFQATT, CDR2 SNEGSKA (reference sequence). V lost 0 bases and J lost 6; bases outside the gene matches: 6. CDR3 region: CSAREGTGGGSEQYF. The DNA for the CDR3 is TGCAGTGCTAGAGAAGGGACAGGGGGCGGCTCCGAGCAGTACTTC.

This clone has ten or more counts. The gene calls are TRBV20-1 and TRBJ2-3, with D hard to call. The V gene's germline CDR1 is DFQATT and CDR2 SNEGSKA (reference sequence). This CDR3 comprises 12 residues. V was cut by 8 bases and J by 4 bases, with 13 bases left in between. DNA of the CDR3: TGCAGTTCCTCGTACGGGTCAGATACGCAGTATTTT. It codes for CSSSYGSDTQYF.

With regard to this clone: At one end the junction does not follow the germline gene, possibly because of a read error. The CDR3 region is CSALDREGGELYF. The CDR3 region has the DNA TGCAGCGCCTTGGACAGGGAGGGAGGCGAGCTGTACTTC. This sequence joins TRBV29-1 and TRBJ2-7; tentative D call: TRBD1 (8 bases). Germline-derived CDR1 and CDR2 are SQVTM and ANQGSEA. The CDR3 totals 13 residues.

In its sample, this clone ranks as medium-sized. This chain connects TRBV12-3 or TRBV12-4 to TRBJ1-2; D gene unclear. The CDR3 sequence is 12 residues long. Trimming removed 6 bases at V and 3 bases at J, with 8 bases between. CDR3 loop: CASSFSDYGYTF. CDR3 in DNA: TGTGCCAGCAGCTTCAGTGACTATGGCTACACCTTC.

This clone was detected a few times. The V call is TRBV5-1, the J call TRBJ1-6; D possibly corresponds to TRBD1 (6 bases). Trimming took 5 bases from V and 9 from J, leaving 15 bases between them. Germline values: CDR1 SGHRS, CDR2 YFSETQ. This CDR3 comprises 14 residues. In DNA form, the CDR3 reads TGCGCCAGCAGTTTACAGGGCTTTGGTTCACCCCTCCACTTT. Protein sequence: CASSLQGFGSPLHF.

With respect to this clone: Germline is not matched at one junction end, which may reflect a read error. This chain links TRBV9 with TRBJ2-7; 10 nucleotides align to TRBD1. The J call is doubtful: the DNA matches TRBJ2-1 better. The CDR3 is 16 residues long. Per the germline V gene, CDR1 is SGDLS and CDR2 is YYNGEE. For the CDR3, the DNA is TGTGCCACCAGCGTAGGGTTGGGACAGGGGTCCTACGAGCAGTTCTTC. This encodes CATSVGLGQGSYEQFF.

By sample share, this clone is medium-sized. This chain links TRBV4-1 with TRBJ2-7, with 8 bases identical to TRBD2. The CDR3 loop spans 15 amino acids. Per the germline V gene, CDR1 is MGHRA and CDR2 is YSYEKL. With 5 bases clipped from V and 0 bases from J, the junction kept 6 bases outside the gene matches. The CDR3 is CASSSLAGSSYEQYF. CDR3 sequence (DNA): TGCGCCAGCAGCTCGCTAGCGGGTAGCTCCTACGAGCAGTACTTC.

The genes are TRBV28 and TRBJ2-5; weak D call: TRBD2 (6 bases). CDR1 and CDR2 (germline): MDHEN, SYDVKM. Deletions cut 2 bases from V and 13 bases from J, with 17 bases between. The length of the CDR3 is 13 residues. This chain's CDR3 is CASSLGDRDSMYF. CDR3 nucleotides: TGTGCCAGCAGTTTAGGGGACCGGGACTCTATGTACTTC.

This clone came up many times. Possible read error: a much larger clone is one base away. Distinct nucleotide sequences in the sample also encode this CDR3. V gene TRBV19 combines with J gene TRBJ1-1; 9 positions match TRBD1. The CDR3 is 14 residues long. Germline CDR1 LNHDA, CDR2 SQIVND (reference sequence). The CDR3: CASSIGQGTAEAFF. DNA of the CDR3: TGTGCCAGCAGTATAGGACAGGGGACCGCTGAAGCTTTCTTT. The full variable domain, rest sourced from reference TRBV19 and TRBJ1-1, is DGGITQSPKYLFRKEGQNVTLSCEQNLNHDAMYWYRQDPGQGLRLIYYSQIVNDFQKGDIAEGYSVSREKKESFPLTVTSAQKNPTAFYLCASSIGQGTAEAFFGQGTRLTVV.

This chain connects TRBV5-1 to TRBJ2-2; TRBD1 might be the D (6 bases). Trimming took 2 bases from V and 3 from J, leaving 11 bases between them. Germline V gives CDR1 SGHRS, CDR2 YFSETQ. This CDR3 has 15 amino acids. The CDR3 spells CASSLQGGYTGELFF. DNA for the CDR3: TGCGCCAGCAGCTTACAGGGCGGGTACACCGGGGAGCTGTTTTTT. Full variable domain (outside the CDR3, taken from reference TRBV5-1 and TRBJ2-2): KAGVTQTPRYLIKTRGQQVTLSCSPISGHRSVSWYQQTPGQGLQFLFEYFSETQRNKGNFPGRFSGRQFSNSRSEMNVSTLELGDSALYLCASSLQGGYTGELFFGEGSRLTVL.

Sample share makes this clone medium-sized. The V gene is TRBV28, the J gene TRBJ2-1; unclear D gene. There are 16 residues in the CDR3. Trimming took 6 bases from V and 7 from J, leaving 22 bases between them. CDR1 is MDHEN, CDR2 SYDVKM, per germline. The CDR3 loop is CASSSTGGLLGNEQFF. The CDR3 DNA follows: TGTGCCAGCAGCTCAACCGGTGGGTTACTCGGGAATGAGCAGTTCTTC.

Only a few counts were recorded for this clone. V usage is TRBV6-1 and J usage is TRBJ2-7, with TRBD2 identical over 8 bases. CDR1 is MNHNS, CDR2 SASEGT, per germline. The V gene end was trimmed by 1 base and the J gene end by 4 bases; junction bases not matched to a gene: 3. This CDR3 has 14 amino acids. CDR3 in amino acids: CASSEGLARYEQYF. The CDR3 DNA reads TGTGCCAGCAGTGAAGGACTAGCGAGATACGAGCAGTACTTC.

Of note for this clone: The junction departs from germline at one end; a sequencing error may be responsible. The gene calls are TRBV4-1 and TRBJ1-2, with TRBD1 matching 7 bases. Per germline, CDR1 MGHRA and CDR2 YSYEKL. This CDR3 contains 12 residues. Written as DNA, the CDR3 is TGCGCCAGCAGCCAAGGGACAGGCGGCTACATCTTT. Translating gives CASSQGTGGYIF.

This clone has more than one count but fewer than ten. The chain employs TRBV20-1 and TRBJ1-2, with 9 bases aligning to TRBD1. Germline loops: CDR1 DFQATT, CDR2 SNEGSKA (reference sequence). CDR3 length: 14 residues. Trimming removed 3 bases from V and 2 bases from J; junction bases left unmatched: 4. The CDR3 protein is CSASVGQGNYGYTF. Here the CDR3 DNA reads TGCAGTGCTAGCGTCGGACAGGGGAACTATGGCTACACCTTC.

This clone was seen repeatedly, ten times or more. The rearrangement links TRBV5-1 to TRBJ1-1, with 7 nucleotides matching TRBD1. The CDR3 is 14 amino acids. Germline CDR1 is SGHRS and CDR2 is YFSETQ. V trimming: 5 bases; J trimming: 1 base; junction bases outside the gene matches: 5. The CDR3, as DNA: TGCGCCAGCAGGCTGGGACAGAGGAACACTGAAGCTTTCTTT. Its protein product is CASRLGQRNTEAFF.